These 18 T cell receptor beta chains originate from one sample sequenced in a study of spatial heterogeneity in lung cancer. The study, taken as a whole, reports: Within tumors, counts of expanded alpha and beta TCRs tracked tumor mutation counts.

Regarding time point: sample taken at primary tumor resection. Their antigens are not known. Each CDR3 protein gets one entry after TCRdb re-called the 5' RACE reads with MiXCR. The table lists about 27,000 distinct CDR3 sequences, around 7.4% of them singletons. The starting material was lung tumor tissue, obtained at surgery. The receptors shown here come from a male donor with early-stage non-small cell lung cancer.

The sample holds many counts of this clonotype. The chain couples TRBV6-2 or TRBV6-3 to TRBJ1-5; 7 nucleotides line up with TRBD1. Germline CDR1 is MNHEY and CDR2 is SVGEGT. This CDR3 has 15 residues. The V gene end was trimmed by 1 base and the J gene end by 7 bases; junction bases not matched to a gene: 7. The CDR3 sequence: CASSYYDRVTQPQHF. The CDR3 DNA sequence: TGTGCCAGCAGTTACTACGACAGGGTGACCCAGCCCCAGCATTTT.

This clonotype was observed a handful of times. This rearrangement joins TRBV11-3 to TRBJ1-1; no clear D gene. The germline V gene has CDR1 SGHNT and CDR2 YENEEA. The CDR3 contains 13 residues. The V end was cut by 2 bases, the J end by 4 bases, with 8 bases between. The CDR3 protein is CASSLSGSTEAFF. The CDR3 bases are TGTGCCAGCAGCTTATCAGGAAGCACTGAAGCTTTCTTT. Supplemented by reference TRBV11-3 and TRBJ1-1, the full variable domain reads EAGVVQSPRYKIIEKKQPVAFWCNPISGHNTLYWYLQNLGQGPELLIRYENEEAVDDSQLPKDRFSAERLKGVDSTLKIQPAELGDSAVYLCASSLSGSTEAFFGQGTRLTVV.

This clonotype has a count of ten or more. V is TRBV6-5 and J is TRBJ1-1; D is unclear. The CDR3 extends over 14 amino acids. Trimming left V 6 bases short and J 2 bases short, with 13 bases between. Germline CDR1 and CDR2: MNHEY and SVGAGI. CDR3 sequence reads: CASRPRIENTEAFF. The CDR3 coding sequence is TGTGCCAGCAGGCCTAGGATTGAAAACACTGAAGCTTTCTTT.

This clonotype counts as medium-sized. The CDR3 DNA is TGTGCCAGCGAAGGGGTGTTACCCTACAATGAGCAGTTCTTC. Its translation: CASEGVLPYNEQFF. The rearrangement joins TRBV7-2 to TRBJ2-1, with D possibly TRBD1 on 5 matching bases. The germline V gene has CDR1 SGHTA and CDR2 FQGNSA. The V gene lost 8 bases and the J gene lost 2 bases, with 13 bases spanning the gap. This CDR3 is built from 14 residues.

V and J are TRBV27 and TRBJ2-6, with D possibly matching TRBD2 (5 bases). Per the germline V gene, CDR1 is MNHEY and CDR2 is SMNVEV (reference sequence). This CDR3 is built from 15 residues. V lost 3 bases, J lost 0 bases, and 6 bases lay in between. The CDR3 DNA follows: TGTGCCAGCAGTTTTCGGGACTCTGGGGCCAACGTCCTGACTTTC. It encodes CASSFRDSGANVLTF.

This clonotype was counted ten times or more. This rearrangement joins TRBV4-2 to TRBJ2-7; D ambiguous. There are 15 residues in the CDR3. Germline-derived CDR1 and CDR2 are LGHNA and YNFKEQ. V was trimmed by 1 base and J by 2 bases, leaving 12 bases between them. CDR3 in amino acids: CASSQVDGTPYEQYF. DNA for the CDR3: TGTGCCAGCAGCCAAGTGGATGGCACCCCCTACGAGCAGTACTTC.

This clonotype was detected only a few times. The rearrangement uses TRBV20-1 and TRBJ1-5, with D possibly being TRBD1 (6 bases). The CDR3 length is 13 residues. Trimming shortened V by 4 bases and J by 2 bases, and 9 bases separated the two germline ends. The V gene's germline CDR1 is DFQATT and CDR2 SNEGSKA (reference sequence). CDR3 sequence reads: CSAKPGGNQPQHF. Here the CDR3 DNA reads TGCAGTGCTAAACCAGGGGGCAATCAGCCCCAGCATTTT.

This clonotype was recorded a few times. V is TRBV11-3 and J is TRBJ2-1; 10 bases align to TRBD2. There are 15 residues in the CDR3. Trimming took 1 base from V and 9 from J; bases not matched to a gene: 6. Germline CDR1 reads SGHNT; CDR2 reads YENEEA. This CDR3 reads CASSLGAGGLGEQFF. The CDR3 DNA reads TGTGCCAGCAGCTTAGGAGCGGGGGGGCTGGGTGAGCAGTTCTTC.

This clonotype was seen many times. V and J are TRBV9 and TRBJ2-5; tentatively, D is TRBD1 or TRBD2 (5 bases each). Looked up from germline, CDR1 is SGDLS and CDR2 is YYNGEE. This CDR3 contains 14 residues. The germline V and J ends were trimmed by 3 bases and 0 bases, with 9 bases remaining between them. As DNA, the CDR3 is TGTGCCAGCAGCGGACGGGGCTACCAAGAGACCCAGTACTTC. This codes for CASSGRGYQETQYF.

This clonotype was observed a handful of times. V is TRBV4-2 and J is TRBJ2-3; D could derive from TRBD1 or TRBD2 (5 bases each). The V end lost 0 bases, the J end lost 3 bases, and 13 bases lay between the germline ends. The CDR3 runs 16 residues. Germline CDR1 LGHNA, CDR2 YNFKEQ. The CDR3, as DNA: TGTGCCAGCAGCCAAGATCCGAGGGGCGCGACAGATACGCAGTATTTT. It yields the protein CASSQDPRGATDTQYF.

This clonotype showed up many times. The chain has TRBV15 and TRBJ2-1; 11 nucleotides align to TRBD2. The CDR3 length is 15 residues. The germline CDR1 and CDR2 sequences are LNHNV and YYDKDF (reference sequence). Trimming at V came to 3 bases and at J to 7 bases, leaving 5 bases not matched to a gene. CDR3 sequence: CATSSIAGGRNEQFF. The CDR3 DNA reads TGTGCCACCAGCAGTATAGCGGGGGGGCGTAATGAGCAGTTCTTC.

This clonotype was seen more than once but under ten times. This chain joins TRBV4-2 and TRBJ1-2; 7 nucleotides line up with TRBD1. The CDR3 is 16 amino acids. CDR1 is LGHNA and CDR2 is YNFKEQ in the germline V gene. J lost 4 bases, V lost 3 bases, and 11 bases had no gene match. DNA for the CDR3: TGTGCCAGCAGCCAGGATAGAGGGGGCTCCTCCTATGGCTACACCTTC. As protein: CASSQDRGGSSYGYTF.

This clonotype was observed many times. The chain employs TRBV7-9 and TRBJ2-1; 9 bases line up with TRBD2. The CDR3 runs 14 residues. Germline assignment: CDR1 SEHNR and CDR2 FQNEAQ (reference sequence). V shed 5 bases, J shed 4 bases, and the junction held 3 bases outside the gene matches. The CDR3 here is CASSVSGGYNEQFF. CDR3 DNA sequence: TGTGCCAGCAGCGTTAGCGGGGGTTACAATGAGCAGTTCTTC. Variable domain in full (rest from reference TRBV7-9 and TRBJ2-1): DTGVSQNPRHKITKRGQNVTFRCDPISEHNRLYWYRQTLGQGPEFLTYFQNEAQLEKSRLLSDRFSAERPKGSFSTLEIQRTEQGDSAMYLCASSVSGGYNEQFFGPGTRLTVL.

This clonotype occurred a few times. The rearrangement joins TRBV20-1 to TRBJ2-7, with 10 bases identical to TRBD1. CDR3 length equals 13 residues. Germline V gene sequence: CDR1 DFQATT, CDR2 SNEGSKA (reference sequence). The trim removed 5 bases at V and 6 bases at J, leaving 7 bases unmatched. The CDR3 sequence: CSAPGTGDTEQYF. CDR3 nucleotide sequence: TGCAGTGCTCCCGGGACAGGGGATACCGAGCAGTACTTC.

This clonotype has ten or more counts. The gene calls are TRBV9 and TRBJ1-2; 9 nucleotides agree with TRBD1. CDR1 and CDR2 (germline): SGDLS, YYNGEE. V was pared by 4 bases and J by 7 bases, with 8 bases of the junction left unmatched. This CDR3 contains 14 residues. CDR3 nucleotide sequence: TGTGCCAGCAGCACCCCCGGGACAGGGTTTGGCTACACCTTC. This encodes CASSTPGTGFGYTF.

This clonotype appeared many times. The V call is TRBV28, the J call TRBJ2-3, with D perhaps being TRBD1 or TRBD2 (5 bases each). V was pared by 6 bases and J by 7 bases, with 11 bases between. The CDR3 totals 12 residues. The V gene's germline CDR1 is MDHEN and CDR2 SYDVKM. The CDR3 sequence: CASSRDGYTQYF. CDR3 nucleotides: TGTGCCAGCAGCCGGGACGGATATACGCAGTATTTT.

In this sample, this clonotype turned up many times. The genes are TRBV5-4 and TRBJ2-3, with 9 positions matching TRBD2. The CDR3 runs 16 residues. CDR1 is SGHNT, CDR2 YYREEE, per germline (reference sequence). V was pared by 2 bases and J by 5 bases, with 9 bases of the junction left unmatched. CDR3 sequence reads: CASSLAAGGQEDTQYF. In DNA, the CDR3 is TGTGCCAGCAGCTTAGCGGCGGGGGGGCAGGAAGATACGCAGTATTTT.

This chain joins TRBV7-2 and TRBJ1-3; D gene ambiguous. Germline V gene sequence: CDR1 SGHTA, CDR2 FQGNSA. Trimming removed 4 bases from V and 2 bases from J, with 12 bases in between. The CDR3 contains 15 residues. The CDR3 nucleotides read TGTGCCAGCAGCTCCTCCGGCAGGACTGGAAACACCATATATTTT. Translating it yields CASSSSGRTGNTIYF.